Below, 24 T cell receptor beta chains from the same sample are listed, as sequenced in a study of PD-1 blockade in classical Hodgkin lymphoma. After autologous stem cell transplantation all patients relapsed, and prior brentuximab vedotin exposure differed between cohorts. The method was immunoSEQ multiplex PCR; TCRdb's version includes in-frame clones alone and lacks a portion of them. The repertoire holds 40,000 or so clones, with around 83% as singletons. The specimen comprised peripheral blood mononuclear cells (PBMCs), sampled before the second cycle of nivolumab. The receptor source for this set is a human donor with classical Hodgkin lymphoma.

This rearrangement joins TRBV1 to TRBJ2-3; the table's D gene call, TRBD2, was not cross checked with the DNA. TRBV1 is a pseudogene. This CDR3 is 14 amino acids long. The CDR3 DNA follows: TGCACCAGCAAGACTAGCGGCTTCACAGATACGCAGTATTTT. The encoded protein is CTSKTSGFTDTQYF.

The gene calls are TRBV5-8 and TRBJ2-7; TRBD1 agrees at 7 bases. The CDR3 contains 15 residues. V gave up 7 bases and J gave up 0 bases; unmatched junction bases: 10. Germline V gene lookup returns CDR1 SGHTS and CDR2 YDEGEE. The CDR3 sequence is CASCIPGTASYEQYF. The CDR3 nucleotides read TGTGCCAGCTGCATACCCGGGACAGCCTCCTACGAGCAGTACTTC.

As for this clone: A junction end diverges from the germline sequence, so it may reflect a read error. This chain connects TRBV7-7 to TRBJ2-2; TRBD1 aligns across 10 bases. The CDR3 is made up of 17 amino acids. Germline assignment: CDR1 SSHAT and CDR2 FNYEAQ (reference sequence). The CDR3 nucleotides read TGTGCTAGCAGCCCGGGACAGGGGCGTTCGAACACCGGGGAGCTGTTTTTT. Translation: CASSPGQGRSNTGELFF.

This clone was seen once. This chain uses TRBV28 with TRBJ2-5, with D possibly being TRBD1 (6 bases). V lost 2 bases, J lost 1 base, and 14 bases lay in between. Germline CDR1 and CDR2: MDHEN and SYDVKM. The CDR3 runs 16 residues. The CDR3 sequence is CASSLEGVLGQETQYF. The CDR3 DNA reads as TGTGCCAGCAGTTTAGAGGGGGTTTTAGGCCAAGAGACCCAGTACTTC. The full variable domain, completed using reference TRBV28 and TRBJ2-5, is DVKVTQSSRYLVKRTGEKVFLECVQDMDHENMFWYRQDPGLGLRLIYFSYDVKMKEKGDIPEGYSVSREKKERFSLILESASTNQTSMYLCASSLEGVLGQETQYFGPGTRLLVL.

This CDR3 is CASSLGEQFF. The CDR3 DNA reads as TGTGCCAGCAGCTTAGGGGAGCAGTTCTTC. The J gene is TRBJ2-1, the V gene TRBV7-9; D remains ambiguous. Germline V lookup: CDR1 SEHNR, CDR2 FQNEAQ (reference sequence). V shed 1 base and J shed 10 bases, with 2 bases lying between them. The length of the CDR3 is 10 residues.

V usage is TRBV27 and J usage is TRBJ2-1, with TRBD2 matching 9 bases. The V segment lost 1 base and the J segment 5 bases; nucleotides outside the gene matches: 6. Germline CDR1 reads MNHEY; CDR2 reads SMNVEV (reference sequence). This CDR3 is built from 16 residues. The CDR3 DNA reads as TGTGCCAGCAGTTTATATCTGGGACTAGCAGACAATGAGCAGTTCTTC. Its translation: CASSLYLGLADNEQFF.

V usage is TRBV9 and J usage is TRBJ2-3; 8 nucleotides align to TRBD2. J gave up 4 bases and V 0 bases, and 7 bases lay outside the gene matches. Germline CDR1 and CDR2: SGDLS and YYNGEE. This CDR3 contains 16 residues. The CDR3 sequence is CASSVATGGLSDTQYF. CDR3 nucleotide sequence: TGTGCCAGCAGCGTAGCTACGGGGGGGTTATCAGATACGCAGTATTTT.

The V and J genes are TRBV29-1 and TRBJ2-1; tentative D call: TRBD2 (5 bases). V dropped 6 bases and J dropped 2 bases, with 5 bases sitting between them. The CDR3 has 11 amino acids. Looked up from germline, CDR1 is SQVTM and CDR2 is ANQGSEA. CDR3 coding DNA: TGCAGCGTCGGGACCTACAATGAGCAGTTCTTC. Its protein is CSVGTYNEQFF.

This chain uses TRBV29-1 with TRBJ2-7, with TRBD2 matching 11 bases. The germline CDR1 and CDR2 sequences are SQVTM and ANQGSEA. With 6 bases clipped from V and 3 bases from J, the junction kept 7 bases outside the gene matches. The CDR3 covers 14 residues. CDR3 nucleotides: TGCAGCGTCACCGGGACTAGCGGAGTCTACGAGCAGTACTTC. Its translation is CSVTGTSGVYEQYF.

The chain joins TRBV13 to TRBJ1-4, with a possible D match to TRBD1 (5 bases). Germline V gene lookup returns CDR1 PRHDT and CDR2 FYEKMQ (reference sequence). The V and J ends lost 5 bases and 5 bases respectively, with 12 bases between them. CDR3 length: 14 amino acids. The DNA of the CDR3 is TGTGCCAGCAGCCGGGACGGCTGGAATGAAAAACTGTTTTTT. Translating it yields CASSRDGWNEKLFF.

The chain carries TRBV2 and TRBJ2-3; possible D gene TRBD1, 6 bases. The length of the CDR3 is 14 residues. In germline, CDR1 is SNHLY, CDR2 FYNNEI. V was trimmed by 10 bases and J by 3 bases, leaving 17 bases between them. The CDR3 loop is CAINYRVSTDTQYF. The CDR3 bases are TGTGCCATCAACTACAGGGTCTCGACAGATACGCAGTATTTT.

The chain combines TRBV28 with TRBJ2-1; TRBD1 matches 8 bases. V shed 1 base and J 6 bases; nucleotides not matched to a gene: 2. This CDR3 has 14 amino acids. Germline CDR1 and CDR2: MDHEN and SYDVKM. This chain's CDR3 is CASSLLGQGNEQFF. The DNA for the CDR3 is TGTGCCAGCAGTTTATTAGGACAGGGCAATGAGCAGTTCTTC.

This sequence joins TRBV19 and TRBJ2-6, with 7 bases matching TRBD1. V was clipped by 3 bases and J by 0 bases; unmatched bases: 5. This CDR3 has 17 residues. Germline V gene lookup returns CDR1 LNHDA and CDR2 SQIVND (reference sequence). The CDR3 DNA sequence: TGTGCCAGTAGTATCAAAACAGGGGACTCTGGGGCCAACGTCCTGACTTTC. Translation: CASSIKTGDSGANVLTF. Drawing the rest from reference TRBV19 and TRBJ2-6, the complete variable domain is DGGITQSPKYLFRKEGQNVTLSCEQNLNHDAMYWYRQDPGQGLRLIYYSQIVNDFQKGDIAEGYSVSREKKESFPLTVTSAQKNPTAFYLCASSIKTGDSGANVLTFGAGSRLTVL.

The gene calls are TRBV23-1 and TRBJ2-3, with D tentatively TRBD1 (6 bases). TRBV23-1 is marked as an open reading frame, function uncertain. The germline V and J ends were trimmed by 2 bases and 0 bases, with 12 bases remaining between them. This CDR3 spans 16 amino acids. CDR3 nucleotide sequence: TGCGCCAGCAGTCAACCCTGGGACAATAGCACAGATACGCAGTATTTT. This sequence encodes CASSQPWDNSTDTQYF.

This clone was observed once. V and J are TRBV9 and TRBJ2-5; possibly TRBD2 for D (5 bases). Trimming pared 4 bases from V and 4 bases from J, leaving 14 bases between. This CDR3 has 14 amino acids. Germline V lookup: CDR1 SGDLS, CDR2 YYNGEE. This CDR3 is CASSLVMGAETQYF. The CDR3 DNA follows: TGTGCCAGCAGCTTAGTAATGGGAGCAGAGACCCAGTACTTC.

The CDR3 loop is CASSESRGNEQYF. CDR3 nucleotides: TGCGCCAGCAGTGAGTCGAGAGGGAACGAGCAGTACTTC. The chain joins TRBV10-2 to TRBJ2-7; maybe TRBD2 (5 bases). There are 13 residues in the CDR3. Germline CDR1 reads WSHSY; CDR2 reads SAAADI. Trimming cost V 0 bases and J 5 bases, with 8 bases left between them.

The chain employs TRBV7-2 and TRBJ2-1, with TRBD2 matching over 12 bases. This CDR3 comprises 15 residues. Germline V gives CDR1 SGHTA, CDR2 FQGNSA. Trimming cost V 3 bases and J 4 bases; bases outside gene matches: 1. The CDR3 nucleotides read TGTGCCAGCAGCTTGACTAGCGGGGGTTACAATGAGCAGTTCTTC. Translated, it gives CASSLTSGGYNEQFF. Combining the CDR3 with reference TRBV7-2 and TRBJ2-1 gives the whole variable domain GAGVSQSPSNKVTEKGKDVELRCDPISGHTALYWYRQSLGQGLEFLIYFQGNSAPDKSGLPSDRFSAERTGGSVSTLTIQRTQQEDSAVYLCASSLTSGGYNEQFFGPGTRLTVL.

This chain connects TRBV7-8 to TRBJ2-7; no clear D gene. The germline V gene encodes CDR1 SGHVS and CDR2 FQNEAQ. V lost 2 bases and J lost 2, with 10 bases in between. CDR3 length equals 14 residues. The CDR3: CASSLRLLPYEQYF. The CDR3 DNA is TGTGCCAGCAGCTTAAGGTTGTTACCCTACGAGCAGTACTTC.

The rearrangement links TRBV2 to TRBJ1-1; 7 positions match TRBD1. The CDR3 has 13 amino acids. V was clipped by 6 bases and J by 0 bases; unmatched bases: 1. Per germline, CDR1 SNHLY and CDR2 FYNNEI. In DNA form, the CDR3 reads TGTGCCAGCAGAGGACAGGTGAACACTGAAGCTTTCTTT. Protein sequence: CASRGQVNTEAFF.

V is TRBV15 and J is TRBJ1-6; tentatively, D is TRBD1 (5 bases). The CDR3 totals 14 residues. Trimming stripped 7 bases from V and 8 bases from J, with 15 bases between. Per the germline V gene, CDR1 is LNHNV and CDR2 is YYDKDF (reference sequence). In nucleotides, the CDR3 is TGTGCCACCAACGGGGACCGACCGGATTCACCCCTCCACTTT. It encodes CATNGDRPDSPLHF.

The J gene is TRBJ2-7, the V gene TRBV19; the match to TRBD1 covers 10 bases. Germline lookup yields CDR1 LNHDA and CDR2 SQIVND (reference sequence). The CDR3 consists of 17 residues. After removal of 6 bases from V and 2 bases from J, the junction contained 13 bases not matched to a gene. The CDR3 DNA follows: TGTGCCAGTAGCAGTCGAACCGGGACAGGGGCAACCTACGAGCAGTACTTC. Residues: CASSSRTGTGATYEQYF.

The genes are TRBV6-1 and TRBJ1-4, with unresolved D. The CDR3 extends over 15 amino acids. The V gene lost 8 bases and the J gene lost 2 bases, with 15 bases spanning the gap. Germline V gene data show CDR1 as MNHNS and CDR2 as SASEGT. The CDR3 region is CASRWTGRTNEKLFF. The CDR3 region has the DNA TGTGCCAGCCGGTGGACCGGGCGGACTAATGAAAAACTGTTTTTT.

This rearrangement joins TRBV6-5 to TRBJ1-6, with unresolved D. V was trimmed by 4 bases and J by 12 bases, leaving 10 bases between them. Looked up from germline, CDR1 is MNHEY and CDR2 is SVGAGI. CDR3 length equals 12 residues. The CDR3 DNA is TGTGCCAGCAGTTGGGAGCGCGGACCCCTCCACTTT. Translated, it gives CASSWERGPLHF.

In DNA, the CDR3 is TGTGCCAGCAGTCCACCGGGACCGCGGGCTGAAAAACTGTTTTTT. Its protein product is CASSPPGPRAEKLFF. The V gene is TRBV6-6, the J gene TRBJ1-4; TRBD1 is a possible D gene (5 bases). V was trimmed by 5 bases and J by 7 bases, leaving 17 bases between them. The CDR3 is 15 amino acids. Looked up from germline, CDR1 is MNHNY and CDR2 is SVGAGI (reference sequence).